Shown below are 32 T cell receptor beta chains from a single sample sequenced in a study of blood T cell repertoires in COVID-19. Generated by immunoSEQ multiplex PCR, the TCRdb table keeps only in-frame clones and is missing some. The sample has about 350,000 clones, approximately 89% seen once. The sequencing sample was made of peripheral blood. Receptor source: a woman aged 55-70 years with COVID-19, enrolled during active disease.

V and J are TRBV5-1 and TRBJ2-5, with 12 bases identical to TRBD2. Germline V gives CDR1 SGHRS, CDR2 YFSETQ. With 6 bases clipped from V and 1 base from J, the junction kept 4 bases outside the gene matches. The CDR3 loop spans 15 amino acids. CDR3 coding DNA: TGCGCCAGCAAGGGACTAGCGGGCGTCCAAGAGACCCAGTACTTC. This encodes CASKGLAGVQETQYF.

V and J are TRBV6-5 and TRBJ2-3, with D perhaps TRBD2 (5 bases). This CDR3 comprises 15 residues. Germline V lookup: CDR1 MNHEY, CDR2 SVGAGI. Trimming pared 10 bases from V and 0 bases from J, leaving 17 bases between. CDR3 amino acids: CATRFEGSSTDTQYF. DNA of the CDR3: TGTGCCACCCGCTTCGAGGGATCTAGCACAGATACGCAGTATTTT.

The chain uses TRBV6-6 and TRBJ1-2; 7 bases agree with TRBD1. Germline CDR1 and CDR2: MNHNY and SVGAGI (reference sequence). After removal of 7 bases from V and 3 bases from J, the junction contained 14 bases not matched to a gene. The CDR3 has 16 residues. In DNA form, the CDR3 reads TGTGCCAGCACCCCCGACAGGGCAGGGAAGGACTATGGCTACACCTTC. This encodes CASTPDRAGKDYGYTF.

The chain joins TRBV5-1 to TRBJ1-2; TRBD1 might be the D (6 bases). There are 14 residues in the CDR3. Germline values: CDR1 SGHRS, CDR2 YFSETQ. Deletions cut 5 bases from V and 3 bases from J, with 14 bases between. In nucleotides, the CDR3 is TGCGCCAGCAGAGGGGGACGTGAGGACTATGGCTACACCTTC. Protein sequence: CASRGGREDYGYTF. The full variable domain, completed using reference TRBV5-1 and TRBJ1-2, is KAGVTQTPRYLIKTRGQQVTLSCSPISGHRSVSWYQQTPGQGLQFLFEYFSETQRNKGNFPGRFSGRQFSNSRSEMNVSTLELGDSALYLCASRGGREDYGYTFGSGTRLTVV.

The chain joins TRBV19 to TRBJ1-2, with D uncertain. CDR3 length equals 14 residues. Per germline, CDR1 LNHDA and CDR2 SQIVND (reference sequence). V lost 5 bases and J 6 bases, leaving 16 bases between the germline ends. This chain's CDR3 is CASSFGRQAHGYTF. CDR3 DNA sequence: TGTGCCAGTAGTTTCGGGAGGCAGGCCCATGGCTACACCTTC.

The chain links TRBV7-9 to TRBJ2-5; TRBD1 is a possible D gene (5 bases). The CDR3 is 13 amino acids. CDR1 and CDR2 (germline): SEHNR, FQNEAQ (reference sequence). The V end was cut by 5 bases, the J end by 3 bases, with 10 bases between. In DNA form, the CDR3 reads TGTGCCAGCAGCGTCTTCAGGGAAGAGACCCAGTACTTC. Its translation is CASSVFREETQYF.

The gene calls are TRBV11-2 and TRBJ2-3; D is undetermined. V was trimmed by 3 bases and J by 5 bases, leaving 6 bases between them. The CDR3 sequence is 12 residues long. Germline V gives CDR1 SGHAT, CDR2 FQNNGV. As DNA, the CDR3 is TGTGCCAGCAGCTTCGCACTAGATACGCAGTATTTT. Amino acid sequence: CASSFALDTQYF.

The V call is TRBV7-9, the J call TRBJ1-1; D unresolved. Trimming cost V 0 bases and J 1 base, with 6 bases left between them. CDR1 and CDR2 (germline): SEHNR, FQNEAQ (reference sequence). This CDR3 has 14 residues. CDR3 loop: CASSLANGNTEAFF. The DNA of the CDR3 is TGTGCCAGCAGCTTAGCGAACGGGAACACTGAAGCTTTCTTT.

The rearrangement uses TRBV6-5 and TRBJ1-4; the match to TRBD1 covers 8 bases. The CDR3 covers 13 residues. The germline gives CDR1 MNHEY, CDR2 SVGAGI. The J segment lost 8 bases and the V segment lost 6 bases, leaving 5 bases of the junction unmatched. CDR3 protein: CASRKDRVEKLFF. CDR3 nucleotide sequence: TGTGCCAGCAGAAAGGACAGGGTCGAAAAACTGTTTTTT.

The rearrangement links TRBV7-3 to TRBJ2-3, with 9 bases fitting TRBD2. In germline, CDR1 is SGHTA, CDR2 FQGTGA. Trimming cost V 1 base and J 5 bases; bases outside gene matches: 7. The CDR3 extends over 16 amino acids. DNA for the CDR3: TGTGCCAGCAGCTTAAATGCGGGGGGGAGAAAAGATACGCAGTATTTT. Protein sequence: CASSLNAGGRKDTQYF.

The chain couples TRBV5-4 to TRBJ1-5; D is possibly TRBD1 (6 bases). CDR1 SGHNT and CDR2 YYREEE come from the germline V gene (reference sequence). V lost 4 bases and J lost 3, with 11 bases in between. The CDR3 length is 14 residues. The chain's CDR3 is CASSEDRTNQPQHF. The DNA for the CDR3 is TGTGCCAGCAGCGAGGACAGAACCAATCAGCCCCAGCATTTT.

The chain combines TRBV4-2 with TRBJ2-1; D gene ambiguous. With 0 bases removed from V and 0 bases from J, the gap between germline ends came to 9 bases. Germline CDR1 LGHNA, CDR2 YNFKEQ. The CDR3 consists of 16 residues. CDR3 sequence: CASSQEFRSSYNEQFF. For the CDR3, the DNA is TGTGCCAGCAGCCAAGAATTTAGGAGCTCCTACAATGAGCAGTTCTTC.

For the CDR3, the DNA is TGTGCCAGCAGTGACCCTGGGACAGTTTATAGCAATCAGCCCCAGCATTTT. It specifies CASSDPGTVYSNQPQHF. V and J are TRBV2 and TRBJ1-5; 7 bases match TRBD1. With 3 bases clipped from V and 0 bases from J, the junction kept 8 bases outside the gene matches. This CDR3 comprises 17 residues. CDR1 is SNHLY, CDR2 FYNNEI, per germline. Together with reference TRBV2 and TRBJ1-5, the CDR3 gives the full variable domain: EPEVTQTPSHQVTQMGQEVILRCVPISNHLYFYWYRQILGQKVEFLVSFYNNEISEKSEIFDDQFSVERPDGSNFTLKIRSTKLEDSAMYFCASSDPGTVYSNQPQHFGDGTRLSIL.

Details on this clone: Other nucleotide sequences in the sample specify the same CDR3. This chain connects TRBV5-1 to TRBJ1-4, with unresolved D. There are 14 residues in the CDR3. The V end lost 0 bases, the J end lost 7 bases, and 10 bases lay between the germline ends. Germline V gene lookup returns CDR1 SGHRS and CDR2 YFSETQ. The chain's CDR3 is CASSLAGGVEKLFF. In DNA form, the CDR3 reads TGCGCCAGCAGCTTGGCCGGCGGGGTTGAAAAACTGTTTTTT.

The gene calls are TRBV18 and TRBJ1-4; D is unclear. CDR1 is KGHSH and CDR2 is LQKENI in the germline V gene. The CDR3 has 16 residues. V lost 6 bases to trimming and J lost 6 bases, with 20 bases between them. The CDR3 region is CASSLKQISADEKLFF. For the CDR3, the DNA is TGTGCCAGCTCCCTAAAACAGATAAGTGCAGATGAAAAACTGTTTTTT.

The CDR3 sequence is CASSLARTRTTDTQYF. The CDR3 DNA reads as TGTGCCAGCAGCTTAGCGAGGACTAGGACGACAGATACGCAGTATTTT. The rearrangement uses TRBV7-2 and TRBJ2-3; 7 nucleotides align to TRBD2. CDR3 length equals 16 residues. Looked up from germline, CDR1 is SGHTA and CDR2 is FQGNSA. The ends lost 0 bases at V and 3 bases at J; junction bases unmatched: 6.

The gene calls are TRBV7-2 and TRBJ1-1; 8 bases are shared with TRBD1. The CDR3 is made up of 15 amino acids. J gave up 5 bases and V 6 bases, and 11 bases lay outside the gene matches. Germline CDR1 and CDR2: SGHTA and FQGNSA. The CDR3: CASRTSGTGHTEAFF. In DNA, the CDR3 is TGTGCCAGCAGGACGTCCGGGACAGGCCATACTGAAGCTTTCTTT.

This clone was seen only once. The chain links TRBV6-5 to TRBJ2-3; 14 nucleotides match TRBD2. Trimming removed 7 bases from V and 4 bases from J; junction bases left unmatched: 1. The CDR3 extends over 14 amino acids. Per germline, CDR1 MNHEY and CDR2 SVGAGI. The CDR3 protein is CASKTSGGADTQYF. The CDR3 nucleotides are TGTGCCAGCAAGACTAGCGGGGGGGCAGATACGCAGTATTTT.

J is TRBJ1-2 and V is TRBV3-1 (or the pseudogene TRBV3-2); D call uncertain. This CDR3 has 12 amino acids. The germline V and J ends were trimmed by 2 bases and 8 bases, with 9 bases remaining between them. Germline-derived CDR1 and CDR2 are LGHDT and YNNKEL (reference sequence). The CDR3 loop reads CASSQTDTGYTF. The CDR3 DNA reads as TGTGCCAGCAGCCAAACAGATACGGGCTACACCTTC.

The rearrangement uses TRBV12-3 or TRBV12-4 and TRBJ1-1; D is undetermined. The CDR3 contains 13 residues. Trimming shortened V by 3 bases and J by 4 bases, and 9 bases separated the two germline ends. The CDR3 loop reads CASSFIEVTEAFF. CDR3 DNA sequence: TGTGCCAGCAGTTTTATTGAGGTCACTGAAGCTTTCTTT.

J is TRBJ2-7 and V is TRBV5-1; 8 bases are a match to TRBD1. Germline lookup yields CDR1 SGHRS and CDR2 YFSETQ. With V trimmed by 2 bases and J by 3 bases, 4 bases remained unmatched. This CDR3 comprises 14 residues. DNA for the CDR3: TGCGCCAGCAGCTTAGTCGGACAGGGCTACGAGCAGTACTTC. Its protein product is CASSLVGQGYEQYF.

The CDR3 region is CASSRTEDTEAFF. In DNA, the CDR3 is TGTGCCAGCAGCCGGACAGAGGACACTGAAGCTTTCTTT. The rearrangement joins TRBV7-8 to TRBJ1-1; tentatively, D is TRBD1 (6 bases). Deletions cut 5 bases from V and 3 bases from J, with 10 bases between. The germline V gene encodes CDR1 SGHVS and CDR2 FQNEAQ. This CDR3 has 13 amino acids. The full variable domain, its missing parts supplied by reference TRBV7-8 and TRBJ1-1, is GAGVSQSPRYKVAKRGQDVALRCDPISGHVSLFWYQQALGQGPEFLTYFQNEAQLDKSGLPSDRFFAERPEGSVSTLKIQRTQQEDSAVYLCASSRTEDTEAFFGQGTRLTVV.

The chain combines TRBV5-1 with TRBJ2-2; TRBD1 matches 9 bases. The germline CDR1 and CDR2 sequences are SGHRS and YFSETQ. Germline trimming cut 5 bases from V and 6 bases from J; bases unmatched to any gene: 5. CDR3 length: 14 amino acids. In DNA, the CDR3 is TGCGCCAGCAGGCCCGACAGGGGGGCCGGGGAGCTGTTTTTT. Protein sequence: CASRPDRGAGELFF.

V gene TRBV28 combines with J gene TRBJ2-3; 11 positions match TRBD2. CDR1 is MDHEN and CDR2 is SYDVKM in the germline V gene. V trimming: 6 bases; J trimming: 2 bases; junction bases outside the gene matches: 7. The CDR3 spans 16 residues. The CDR3 DNA sequence: TGTGCCAGCAGCCCCCTGACTAGCGGGGACACAGATACGCAGTATTTT. Its translation is CASSPLTSGDTDTQYF.

The chain carries TRBV6-5 and TRBJ2-7; D gene ambiguous. The CDR3 has 12 residues. V was trimmed by 7 bases and J by 2 bases, leaving 9 bases between them. CDR1 and CDR2 from the germline V gene are MNHEY and SVGAGI. CDR3 bases: TGTGCCAGCAAAGGCGGAGCCTACGAGCAGTACTTC. Its translation: CASKGGAYEQYF.

The V and J genes are TRBV5-1 and TRBJ2-7; 9 nucleotides align to TRBD2. This CDR3 has 14 amino acids. V dropped 8 bases and J dropped 2; count of bases not matched to a gene: 8. CDR1 is SGHRS, CDR2 YFSETQ, per germline. In DNA form, the CDR3 reads TGCGCCAGTAGTAGCGGGAGTCCACCCTACGAGCAGTACTTC. Translation: CASSSGSPPYEQYF.

The chain employs TRBV18 and TRBJ2-3; D is possibly TRBD2 (6 bases). The CDR3 consists of 16 residues. Germline lookup yields CDR1 KGHSH and CDR2 LQKENI. V was trimmed by 0 bases and J by 0 bases, leaving 10 bases between them. DNA of the CDR3: TGTGCCAGCTCACCACCGTGGGGGACTAGCACAGATACGCAGTATTTT. Protein: CASSPPWGTSTDTQYF.

This clone was seen a handful of times. The chain employs TRBV6-5 and TRBJ1-2; 7 bases agree with TRBD1. V was clipped by 6 bases and J by 6 bases; unmatched bases: 10. The CDR3 contains 14 residues. Germline CDR1 is MNHEY and CDR2 is SVGAGI. CDR3: CASSRQGGMDGYTF. DNA for the CDR3: TGTGCCAGCAGCCGACAGGGTGGAATGGATGGCTACACCTTC.

This clone appeared a single time. The CDR3 loop is CASSQDASGRHTGELFF. The CDR3, as DNA: TGCGCCAGCAGCCAAGACGCTAGCGGGAGGCACACCGGGGAGCTGTTTTTT. The gene calls are TRBV4-1 and TRBJ2-2; TRBD2 agrees at 11 bases. CDR3 length: 17 amino acids. Germline V gene sequence: CDR1 MGHRA, CDR2 YSYEKL. The V and J ends lost 0 bases and 3 bases, in that order; junction bases with no gene match: 3.

This rearrangement joins TRBV24-1 to TRBJ2-1; D remains unclear. The CDR3 consists of 14 residues. In germline, CDR1 is KGHDR, CDR2 SFDVKD. V was cut by 4 bases and J by 7 bases, with 13 bases left in between. The CDR3 DNA is TGTGCCACCAGTGACCCTCCCACTCAAAATGAGCAGTTCTTC. Translation gives CATSDPPTQNEQFF.

The genes are TRBV4-1 and TRBJ2-5; tentative D call: TRBD2 (5 bases). CDR3 length: 14 amino acids. The V and J ends lost 1 base and 2 bases respectively, with 8 bases between them. CDR1 is MGHRA, CDR2 YSYEKL, per germline. The CDR3 coding sequence is TGCGCCAGCAGCCAAGCGGGGAAACAAGAGACCCAGTACTTC. It yields the protein CASSQAGKQETQYF.

V gene TRBV6-6 combines with J gene TRBJ2-1, with TRBD2 identical over 10 bases. CDR1 is MNHNY and CDR2 is SVGAGI in the germline V gene (reference sequence). The V segment lost 10 bases and the J segment 6 bases; nucleotides outside the gene matches: 15. CDR3 length equals 16 residues. This chain's CDR3 is CAISERGVAGGNEQFF. The CDR3 nucleotides are TGTGCCATCTCCGAGAGAGGAGTAGCGGGGGGCAATGAGCAGTTCTTC.